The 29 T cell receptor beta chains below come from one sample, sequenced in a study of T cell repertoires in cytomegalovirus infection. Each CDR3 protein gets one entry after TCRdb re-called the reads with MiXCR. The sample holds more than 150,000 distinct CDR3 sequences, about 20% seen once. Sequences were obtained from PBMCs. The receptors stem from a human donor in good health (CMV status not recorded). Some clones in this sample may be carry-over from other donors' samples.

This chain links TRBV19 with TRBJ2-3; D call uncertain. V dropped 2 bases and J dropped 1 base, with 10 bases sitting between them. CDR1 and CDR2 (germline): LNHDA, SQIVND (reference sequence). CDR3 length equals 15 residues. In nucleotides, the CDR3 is TGTGCCAGTAGTATATTAGAGGCTGGCACAGATACGCAGTATTTT. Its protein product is CASSILEAGTDTQYF. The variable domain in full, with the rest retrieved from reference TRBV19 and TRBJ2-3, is DGGITQSPKYLFRKEGQNVTLSCEQNLNHDAMYWYRQDPGQGLRLIYYSQIVNDFQKGDIAEGYSVSREKKESFPLTVTSAQKNPTAFYLCASSILEAGTDTQYFGPGTRLTVL.

The CDR3 DNA is TGTGCCAGCAGCCGGGACAGTGTGAACACTGAAGCTTTCTTT. Translated: CASSRDSVNTEAFF. V usage is TRBV6-5 and J usage is TRBJ1-1; 7 positions match TRBD1. Germline V gene data show CDR1 as MNHEY and CDR2 as SVGAGI. The J segment lost 0 bases and the V segment lost 6 bases, leaving 4 bases of the junction unmatched. CDR3 length: 14 residues.

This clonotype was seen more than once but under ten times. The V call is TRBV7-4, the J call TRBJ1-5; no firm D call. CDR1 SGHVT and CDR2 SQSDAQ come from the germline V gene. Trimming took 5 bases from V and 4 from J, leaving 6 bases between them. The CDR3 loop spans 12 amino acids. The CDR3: CASSPANQPQHF. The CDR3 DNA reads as TGTGCCAGCAGCCCAGCGAATCAGCCCCAGCATTTT.

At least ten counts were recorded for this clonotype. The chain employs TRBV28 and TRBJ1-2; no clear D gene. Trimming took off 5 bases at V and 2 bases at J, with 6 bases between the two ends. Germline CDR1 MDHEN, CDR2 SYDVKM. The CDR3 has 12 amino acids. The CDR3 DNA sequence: TGTGCCAGCAGTGACATAAACTATGGCTACACCTTC. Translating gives CASSDINYGYTF.

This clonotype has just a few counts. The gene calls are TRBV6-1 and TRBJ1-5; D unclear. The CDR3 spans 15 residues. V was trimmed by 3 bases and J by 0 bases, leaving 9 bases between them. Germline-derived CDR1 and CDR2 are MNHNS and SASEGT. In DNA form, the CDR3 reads TGTGCCAGCAGTGATCGGCTTTATAGCAATCAGCCCCAGCATTTT. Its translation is CASSDRLYSNQPQHF.

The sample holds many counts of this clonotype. This CDR3 reads CASSSSSGQAQGQYF. The DNA for the CDR3 is TGTGCCAGCAGCTCGTCCTCGGGCCAGGCCCAGGGGCAGTACTTC. The chain joins TRBV7-2 to TRBJ2-7; D might be TRBD1 (5 bases). CDR1 SGHTA and CDR2 FQGNSA come from the germline V gene. This CDR3 is 15 amino acids long. V lost 4 bases and J lost 9, with 22 bases in between.

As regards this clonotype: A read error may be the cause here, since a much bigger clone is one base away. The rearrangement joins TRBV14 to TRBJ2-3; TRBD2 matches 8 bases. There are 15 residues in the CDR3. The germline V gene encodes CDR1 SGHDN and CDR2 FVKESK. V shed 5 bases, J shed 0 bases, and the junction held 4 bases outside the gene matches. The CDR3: CASSYSGASTDTQYF. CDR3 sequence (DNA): TGTGCCAGCAGCTATAGCGGGGCTAGCACAGATACGCAGTATTTT.

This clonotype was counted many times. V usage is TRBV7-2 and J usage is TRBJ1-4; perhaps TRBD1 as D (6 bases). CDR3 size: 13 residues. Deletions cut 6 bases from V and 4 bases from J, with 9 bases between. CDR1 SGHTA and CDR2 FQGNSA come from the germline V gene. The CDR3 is CASSGTFNEKLFF. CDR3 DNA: TGTGCCAGCAGTGGGACATTTAATGAAAAACTGTTTTTT.

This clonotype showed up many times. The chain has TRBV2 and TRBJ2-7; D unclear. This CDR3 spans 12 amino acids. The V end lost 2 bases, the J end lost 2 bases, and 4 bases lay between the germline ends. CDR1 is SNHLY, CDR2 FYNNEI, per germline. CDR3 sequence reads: CASSEIPYEQYF. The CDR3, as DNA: TGTGCCAGCAGTGAAATTCCCTACGAGCAGTACTTC.

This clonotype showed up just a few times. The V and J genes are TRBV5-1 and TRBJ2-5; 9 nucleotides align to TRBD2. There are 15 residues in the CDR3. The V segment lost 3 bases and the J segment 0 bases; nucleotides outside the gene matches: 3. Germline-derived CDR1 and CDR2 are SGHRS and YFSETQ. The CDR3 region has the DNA TGCGCCAGCAGCTCGCCTAGCGGGGACCAAGAGACCCAGTACTTC. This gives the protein CASSSPSGDQETQYF.

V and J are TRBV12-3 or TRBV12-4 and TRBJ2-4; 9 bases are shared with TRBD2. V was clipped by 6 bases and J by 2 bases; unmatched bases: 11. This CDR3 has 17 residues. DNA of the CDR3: TGTGCCAGCAGGGGGTCGGGAGCGGGAGGTACCAAAAACATTCAGTACTTC. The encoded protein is CASRGSGAGGTKNIQYF.

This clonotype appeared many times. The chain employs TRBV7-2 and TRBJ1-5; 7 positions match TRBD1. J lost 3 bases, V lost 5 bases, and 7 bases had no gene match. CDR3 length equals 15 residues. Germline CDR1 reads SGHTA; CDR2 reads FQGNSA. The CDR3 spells CASSVGTAINQPQHF. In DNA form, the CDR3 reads TGTGCCAGCAGCGTCGGGACAGCCATCAATCAGCCCCAGCATTTT. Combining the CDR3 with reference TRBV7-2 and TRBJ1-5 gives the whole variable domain GAGVSQSPSNKVTEKGKDVELRCDPISGHTALYWYRQSLGQGLEFLIYFQGNSAPDKSGLPSDRFSAERTGGSVSTLTIQRTQQEDSAVYLCASSVGTAINQPQHFGDGTRLSIL.

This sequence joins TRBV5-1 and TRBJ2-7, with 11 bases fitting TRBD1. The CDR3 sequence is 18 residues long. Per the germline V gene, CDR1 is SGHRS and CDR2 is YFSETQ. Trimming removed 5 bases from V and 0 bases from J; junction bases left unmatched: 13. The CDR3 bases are TGCGCCAGCAGTTTTTGGGGGACAGGGGGTTCGAGCTCCTACGAGCAGTACTTC. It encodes CASSFWGTGGSSSYEQYF.

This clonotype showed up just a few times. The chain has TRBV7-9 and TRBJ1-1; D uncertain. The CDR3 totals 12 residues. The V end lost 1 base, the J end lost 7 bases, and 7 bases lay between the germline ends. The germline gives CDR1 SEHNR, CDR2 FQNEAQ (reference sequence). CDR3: CASSLGEFEAFF. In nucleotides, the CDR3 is TGTGCCAGCAGCTTAGGAGAGTTTGAAGCTTTCTTT.

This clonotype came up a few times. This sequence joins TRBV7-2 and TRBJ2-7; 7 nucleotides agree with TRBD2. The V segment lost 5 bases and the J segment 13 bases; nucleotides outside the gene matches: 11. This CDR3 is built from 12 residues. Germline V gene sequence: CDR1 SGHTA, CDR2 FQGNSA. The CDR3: CASSPGLEKIYF. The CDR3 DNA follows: TGTGCCAGCAGCCCTGGACTAGAAAAGATTTACTTC.

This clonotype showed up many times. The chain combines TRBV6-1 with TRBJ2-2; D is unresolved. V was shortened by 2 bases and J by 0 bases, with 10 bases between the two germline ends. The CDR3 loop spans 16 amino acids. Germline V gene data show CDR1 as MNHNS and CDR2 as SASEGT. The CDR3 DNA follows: TGTGCCAGCAGTGAACAACCGGGCCCGAACACCGGGGAGCTGTTTTTT. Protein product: CASSEQPGPNTGELFF.

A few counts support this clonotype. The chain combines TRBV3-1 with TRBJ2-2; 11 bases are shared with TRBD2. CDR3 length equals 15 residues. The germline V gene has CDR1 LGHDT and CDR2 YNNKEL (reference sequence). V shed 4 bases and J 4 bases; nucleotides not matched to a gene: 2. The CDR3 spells CASSRTSGPTGELFF. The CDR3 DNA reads TGTGCCAGCAGCCGGACTAGCGGGCCCACCGGGGAGCTGTTTTTT.

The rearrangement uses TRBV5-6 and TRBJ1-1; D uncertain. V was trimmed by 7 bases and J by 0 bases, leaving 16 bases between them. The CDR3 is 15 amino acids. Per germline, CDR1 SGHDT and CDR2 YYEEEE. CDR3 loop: CASVPSGGVNTEAFF. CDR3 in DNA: TGTGCCAGCGTACCTTCAGGAGGCGTGAACACTGAAGCTTTCTTT.

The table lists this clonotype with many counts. CDR3 coding DNA: TGTGCCAGCAGCTTAGCCCTGAAAGATACGCAGTATTTT. Translation gives CASSLALKDTQYF. The rearrangement uses TRBV7-8 and TRBJ2-3; unclear D gene. V was pared by 0 bases and J by 5 bases, with 6 bases between. In germline, CDR1 is SGHVS, CDR2 FQNEAQ. CDR3 length equals 13 residues.

This CDR3 reads CASSRQGQGAYEQYF. DNA for the CDR3: TGCGCCAGCAGCCGCCAGGGACAGGGGGCCTACGAGCAGTACTTC. This chain uses TRBV4-3 with TRBJ2-7, with 11 bases lining up with TRBD1. The CDR3 runs to 15 residues. Trimming cost V 4 bases and J 2 bases; bases outside gene matches: 4. The germline V gene encodes CDR1 LGHNA and CDR2 YSLEER.

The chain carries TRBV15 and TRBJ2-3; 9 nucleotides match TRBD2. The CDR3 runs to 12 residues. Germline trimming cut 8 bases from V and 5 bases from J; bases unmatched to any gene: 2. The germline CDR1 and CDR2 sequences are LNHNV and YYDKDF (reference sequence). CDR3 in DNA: TGTGCCACCCAGCGGGGGGAAGATACGCAGTATTTT. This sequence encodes CATQRGEDTQYF.

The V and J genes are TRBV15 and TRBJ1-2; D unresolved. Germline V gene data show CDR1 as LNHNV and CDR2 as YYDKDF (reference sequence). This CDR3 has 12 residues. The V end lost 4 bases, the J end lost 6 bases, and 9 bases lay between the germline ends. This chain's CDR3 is CATSMEKHGYTF. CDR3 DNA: TGTGCCACCAGCATGGAGAAGCATGGCTACACCTTC.

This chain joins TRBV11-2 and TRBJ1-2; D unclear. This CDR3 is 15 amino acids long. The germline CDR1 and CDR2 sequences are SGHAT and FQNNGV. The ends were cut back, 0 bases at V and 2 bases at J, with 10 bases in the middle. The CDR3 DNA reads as TGTGCCAGCAGCTTAGATCATAACAGAAACTATGGCTACACCTTC. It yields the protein CASSLDHNRNYGYTF.

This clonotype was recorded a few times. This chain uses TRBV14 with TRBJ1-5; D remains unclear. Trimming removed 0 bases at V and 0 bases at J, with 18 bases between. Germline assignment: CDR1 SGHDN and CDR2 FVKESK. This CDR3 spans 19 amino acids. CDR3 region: CASSQDCRYAVHSNQPQHF. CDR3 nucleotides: TGTGCCAGCAGCCAAGATTGCAGATACGCCGTTCATAGCAATCAGCCCCAGCATTTT.

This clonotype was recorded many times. The CDR3 loop reads CSALPHRGHTEAFF. The CDR3 nucleotides are TGCAGCGCCCTGCCCCACAGGGGGCACACTGAAGCTTTCTTT. The V gene is TRBV29-1, the J gene TRBJ1-1; TRBD1 matches at 9 bases. V shed 7 bases and J 3 bases; nucleotides not matched to a gene: 9. This CDR3 has 14 residues. CDR1 is SQVTM, CDR2 ANQGSEA, per germline.

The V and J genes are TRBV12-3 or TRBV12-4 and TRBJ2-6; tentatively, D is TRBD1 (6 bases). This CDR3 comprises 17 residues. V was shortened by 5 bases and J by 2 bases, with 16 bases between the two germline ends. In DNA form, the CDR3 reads TGTGCCAGCAGTGTTTATCAGGGGTTGGCTGGGGCCAACGTCCTGACTTTC. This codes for CASSVYQGLAGANVLTF.

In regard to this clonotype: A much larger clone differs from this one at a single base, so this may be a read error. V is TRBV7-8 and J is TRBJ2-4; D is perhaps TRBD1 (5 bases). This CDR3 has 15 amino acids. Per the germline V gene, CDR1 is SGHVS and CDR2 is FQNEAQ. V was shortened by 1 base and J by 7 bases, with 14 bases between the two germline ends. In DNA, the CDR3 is TGTGCCAGCAGCTTAGGAAACAGGCGCAGGAACATTCAGTACTTC. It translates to CASSLGNRRRNIQYF.

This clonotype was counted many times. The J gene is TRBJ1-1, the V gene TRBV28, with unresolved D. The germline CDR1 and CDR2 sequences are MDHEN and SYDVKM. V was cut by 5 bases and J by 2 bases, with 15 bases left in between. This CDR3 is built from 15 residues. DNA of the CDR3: TGTGCCAGCAGTCTCACTAACACCTACAACACTGAAGCTTTCTTT. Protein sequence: CASSLTNTYNTEAFF.

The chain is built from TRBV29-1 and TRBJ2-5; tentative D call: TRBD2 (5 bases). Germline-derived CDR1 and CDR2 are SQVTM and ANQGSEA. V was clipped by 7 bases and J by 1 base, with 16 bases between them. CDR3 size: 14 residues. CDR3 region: CSAGAGAVQETQYF. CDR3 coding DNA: TGCAGCGCTGGTGCTGGAGCGGTCCAAGAGACCCAGTACTTC.